Described below is a single TCR beta chain sequence and its context. This CDR3 is 14 amino acids long. With 4 bases removed from V and 3 bases from J, the gap between germline ends came to 13 bases. The data were obtained in a study of T cell repertoires in cytomegalovirus infection. Each CDR3 protein is one row after TCRdb ran MiXCR on the reads. The table includes fewer than 550,000 distinct CDR3 sequences, roughly 31% detected once. The sequence derives from a human donor in good health (CMV status not recorded). Some clones in this sample may be carry-over from other donors' samples. The chain carries TRBV23-1 and TRBJ2-7; no firm D call. TRBV23-1 is given ORF status, its function remaining uncertain. Sequenced input: PBMCs. CDR3 sequence (DNA): TGCGCCAGCAGTCTGCGGCGGTTACTCTACGAGCAGTACTTC. This translates into CASSLRRLLYEQYF.